This T cell receptor beta chain was sequenced during a study of cytomegalovirus exposure and HLA in healthy donors. Worth noting for this clone: Its antigen remains unknown.

Overall study findings and caveats: Per a later analysis, roughly 17,000 TCR beta sequences showed association with HLA alleles at 0.05 false discovery rate. As confirmed in vitro, three CMV-associated chains were specific for CMV antigens. Earlier findings revealed that most TCR beta V segments proved productive either about 87% or about 30% of the time.

The PCR contained 60 Vbeta and 13 Jbeta primers. TCRdb's table, derived via immunoSEQ multiplex PCR, lists solely in-frame clones and lacks some. The profile shows 250,000 to 350,000 clones, about nine tenths of them singletons. Germline CDR1 is LGHNA and CDR2 is YNFKEQ. The CDR3 length is 18 residues. V shed 4 bases and J shed 4 bases, with 25 bases lying between them. Sequencing was carried out using PBMCs. The chain carries TRBV4-2 and TRBJ1-2; D is possibly TRBD1 (6 bases). This TCR came from a man between 35 and 55 years old in good health and CMV-seropositive. CDR3 sequence (DNA): TGTGCCAGCAGCCCCCTGTCCCGGGACATAAACTACTTCTATGGCTACACCTTC. Its translation is CASSPLSRDINYFYGYTF.